Here is one T cell receptor beta chain with its context. The antigen is undetermined. This specimen comes from a study of blood T cells in healthy people across ages. Study overall: Template switching picked up about one barcoded beta molecule for each two T cells. The study's findings and limits: Both higher diversity and more naive CD4+ cells marked long-lived donors when set against aged donors.

Per sample, at least 5 micrograms of total RNA were extracted. Together with a sample-barcoded 5' primer, a J-beta primer mix was included in a second PCR lasting roughly 6 to 12 cycles. TCRdb re-called the 5' RACE reads through MiXCR, storing one row per CDR3 protein. The data contain 1.5 million to 2 million distinct CDR3 sequences, almost 35% of them seen just once; the ten biggest clones take up about 10%. The sequence was obtained from a woman in her twenties or thirties in good health. Sequenced material: blood.

Here the CDR3 reads CSARIPDDSTDTQYF. The CDR3 region has the DNA TGCAGTGCTAGAATCCCAGACGACAGCACAGATACGCAGTATTTT. The V and J genes are TRBV20-1 and TRBJ2-3; D ambiguous. Trimming pared 2 bases from V and 0 bases from J, leaving 12 bases between. The germline CDR1 and CDR2 sequences are DFQATT and SNEGSKA (reference sequence). The CDR3 contains 15 residues.